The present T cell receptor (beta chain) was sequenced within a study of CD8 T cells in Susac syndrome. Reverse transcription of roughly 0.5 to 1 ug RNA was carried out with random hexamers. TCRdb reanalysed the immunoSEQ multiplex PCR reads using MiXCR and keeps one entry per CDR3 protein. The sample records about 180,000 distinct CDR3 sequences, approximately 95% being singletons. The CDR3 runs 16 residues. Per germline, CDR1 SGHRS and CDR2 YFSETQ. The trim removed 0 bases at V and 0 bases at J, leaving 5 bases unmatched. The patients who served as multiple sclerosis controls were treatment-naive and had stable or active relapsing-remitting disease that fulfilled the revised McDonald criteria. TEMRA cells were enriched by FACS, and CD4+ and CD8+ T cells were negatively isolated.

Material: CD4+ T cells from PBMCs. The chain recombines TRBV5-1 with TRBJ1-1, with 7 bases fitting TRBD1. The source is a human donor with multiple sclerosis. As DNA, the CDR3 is TGCGCCAGCAGCTTGGGATTGACAGGGCTGAACACTGAAGCTTTCTTT. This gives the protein CASSLGLTGLNTEAFF.